This TCR beta chain was sequenced during a study of T cells after yellow fever vaccination. Study background: Libraries from low-cell-number fractions were prepared with the SMART-Seq v4 Ultra Low Input RNA kit. Study-level results: From the bulk population, abundant clonotypes could contaminate and appear within FACS-sorted repertoires.

This clonotype occurred many times. TCRdb called the 5' RACE reads again in MiXCR, with one record for every CDR3 protein. The data hold roughly 16,000 distinct CDR3 sequences, with less than 5% observed a single time. The input for sequencing was PBMCs, either bulk or a sorted T-cell subset (CD4+, CD8+, memory, or dextramer-sorted; not recorded which), taken 15 days after the yellow fever booster vaccination. The receptor's source is a man younger than 45 who received the YFV17D yellow fever vaccine.

The CDR3 coding sequence is TGCGCCAGCAGCTTAGCCGCACAAAACGTGGATGAGCAGTTCTTC. Protein product: CASSLAAQNVDEQFF. J is TRBJ2-1 and V is TRBV5-1; D unresolved. The germline gives CDR1 SGHRS, CDR2 YFSETQ. The CDR3 has 15 residues. The germline V and J ends were trimmed by 2 bases and 8 bases, with 17 bases remaining between them.